A selection of T cell receptor beta chains follows, all from one sample in a study of CD8 T cells in ankylosing spondylitis. TCRdb independently ran MiXCR on the 5' RACE reads; one entry per CDR3 protein. The data show roughly 700,000 distinct CDR3 sequences, roughly 20% seen once. The sequencing sample was made of blood, either unsorted or a sorted T cell fraction (not recorded which). Every receptor here comes from a male donor with ankylosing spondylitis. Each CDR3 is given with its conserved first and last residue. The order of the fields is V gene, clone size, J gene, D gene, CDR3 DNA, CDR3 protein. D genes are given only for firm matches. Only some rows state a clone size, as once, few, many or a class for expanded clones.

>TRBV28|NA|TRBJ1-2|NA
TGTGCCAGCAGCCCTGAGGGAATCCAGGGGAACTATGGCTACACCTTC
CASSPEGIQGNYGYTF
>TRBV6-1|NA|TRBJ1-1|NA
TGTGCCAGCAGTGAAGTTGTCGGTGAAGCTTTCTTT
CASSEVVGEAFF
>TRBV3-1|many|TRBJ2-1|TRBD2
TGTGCCAGCAGCCAGAGGACTAGCGGGGGTAATGAGCAGTTCTTC
CASSQRTSGGNEQFF
>TRBV5-1|few|TRBJ1-5|NA
TGCGCCAGCAGGCCATTTGGGGATAGCAATCAGCCCCAGCATTTT
CASRPFGDSNQPQHF
>TRBV5-1|NA|TRBJ2-1|TRBD2
TGCGCCAGCAGCACGGGACTAGATAGTCGGAATGAGCAGTTCTTC
CASSTGLDSRNEQFF
>TRBV4-1|NA|TRBJ2-7|TRBD1
TGCGCCAGCAGCCAAGGATACCCGGACAGGGACTACGAGCAGTACTTC
CASSQGYPDRDYEQYF
>TRBV4-1|NA|TRBJ2-4|NA
TGCGCCAGCAGCCCTCTTAGCGGATTAGCCAAAAACATTCAGTACTTC
CASSPLSGLAKNIQYF
>TRBV3-1|NA|TRBJ1-6|NA
TGTGCCAGCAGCCAAGAGGGGCGGTATAATTCACCCCTCCACTTT
CASSQEGRYNSPLHF
>TRBV5-6|few|TRBJ2-5|NA
TGTGCCAGCAGCTGGAGGGACAGCTTAGAGACCCAGTACTTC
CASSWRDSLETQYF
>TRBV4-2|few|TRBJ1-5|NA
TGTGCCAGCAGCCAAGATGGTCCGGCCGGGGATGGGCAGCCCCAGCATTTT
CASSQDGPAGDGQPQHF
>TRBV28|once|TRBJ2-1|NA
TGTGCCAGCAGCTCAATCAGAGAGCAGTTCTTC
CASSSIREQFF
>TRBV4-2|few|TRBJ1-1|NA
TGTGCCAGCAGCCAAGCGACAAAGGGGGGGATCACTGAAGCTTTCTTT
CASSQATKGGITEAFF
>TRBV29-1|NA|TRBJ2-3|NA
TGCAGCGTTGAAGGACACAGAAACACAGATACGCAGTATTTT
CSVEGHRNTDTQYF
>TRBV29-1|few|TRBJ1-2|NA
TGCAGCGTTGAAGGCCAGGGAGATGGCTACACCTTC
CSVEGQGDGYTF
>TRBV29-1|NA|TRBJ2-7|NA
TGCAGCGTTGAGGGGTCTGGCGAGCAGTACTTC
CSVEGSGEQYF
>TRBV12-3/TRBV12-4|few|TRBJ1-2|TRBD1
TGTGCCAGCAGTATCGGACAGGGCGGCTATGGCTACACCTTC
CASSIGQGGYGYTF
>TRBV6-2/TRBV6-3|NA|TRBJ2-7|NA
TGTGCCAGCAGCGCACGTCAGGGAGGTGGCCACGAGCAGTACTTC
CASSARQGGGHEQYF
>TRBV4-2|many|TRBJ1-5|TRBD1
TGTGCCAGCAGCCGATCAGGGGGCCAGGGTCAGCCCCAGCATTTT
CASSRSGGQGQPQHF
>TRBV12-3/TRBV12-4|many|TRBJ2-7|NA
TGTGCCAGCAGTTTCGTTAGCGCCGAGCAGTACTTC
CASSFVSAEQYF
>TRBV4-2|NA|TRBJ2-7|TRBD2
TGTGCCAGCAGCCCCATAGCGGGAGAGGCCAGTGTGCACGAGCAGTACTTC
CASSPIAGEASVHEQYF
>TRBV12-3/TRBV12-4|NA|TRBJ1-1|NA
TGTGCCAGCAGTTTAGGGAGGGGGGATGGGATGAACACTGAAGCTTTCTTT
CASSLGRGDGMNTEAFF
>TRBV2|NA|TRBJ2-7|NA
TGTGCCAGCTCAGTGAATCCATCACCCTCCTACGAGCAGTACTTC
CASSVNPSPSYEQYF
>TRBV18|NA|TRBJ2-5|TRBD1
TGTGCCAGCTCACCGATCGACAGGGGAGAGACCCAGTACTTC
CASSPIDRGETQYF
>TRBV28|few|TRBJ1-1|TRBD1
TGTGCCAGCAGCTCGCCCGGGACAGTGAACACTGAAGCTTTCTTT
CASSSPGTVNTEAFF
>TRBV5-1|NA|TRBJ1-6|NA
TGCGCCAGCAGCTTCTGGACAACGAATTCACCCCTCCACTTT
CASSFWTTNSPLHF
>TRBV29-1|NA|TRBJ2-3|TRBD2
TGCAGCGTTGAAACTAGCGGGTACTCTAGCACAGATACGCAGTATTTT
CSVETSGYSSTDTQYF
>TRBV4-1|NA|TRBJ1-2|NA
TGCGCCAGCAGCCGGGGCCCCGAAGCAAGCTACACCTTC
CASSRGPEASYTF
>TRBV20-1|NA|TRBJ2-5|NA
TGCAGCGCAGTCCAAGGGGATGGGGAGACCCAGTACTTC
CSAVQGDGETQYF
>TRBV5-1|many|TRBJ1-6|TRBD1
TGCGCCAGCAGCCCCGTCGGGACAGCGTTTAATTCACCCCTCCACTTT
CASSPVGTAFNSPLHF
>TRBV6-2/TRBV6-3|NA|TRBJ2-2|TRBD2
TGTGCCAGCAGCCGAGCGGGAGTTACCGGGGAGCTGTTTTTT
CASSRAGVTGELFF
>TRBV12-5|few|TRBJ1-1|NA
TGTGCTAGTGGTGTAGAGTACACTGAAGCTTTCTTT
CASGVEYTEAFF
>TRBV14|NA|TRBJ2-7|NA
TGTGCCAGCAGCCAAGACAGAGGCAGGGACTCCTACGAGCAGTACTTC
CASSQDRGRDSYEQYF
>TRBV20-1|NA|TRBJ2-1|TRBD1
TGCAGTGCTAGAGACCCGGGGACAGTTGGTAATGAGCAGTTCTTC
CSARDPGTVGNEQFF
>TRBV12-3/TRBV12-4|few|TRBJ2-7|NA
TGTGCCAGCAGTCCCCGGAGTGCCGAGCAGTACTTC
CASSPRSAEQYF
>TRBV12-3/TRBV12-4|few|TRBJ2-1|NA
TGTGCCAGCAGTTTAGGGCGGCCTCCTCAGGATGAGCAGTTCTTC
CASSLGRPPQDEQFF
>TRBV3-1|NA|TRBJ1-3|NA
TGTGCCAGCAGCCTCAGGACAGTCTCTGGAAACACCATATATTTT
CASSLRTVSGNTIYF
>TRBV3-1|NA|TRBJ2-1|NA
TGTGCCAGCAGCCAAGGGGAAAGGGGACTGGAGCAGTTCTTC
CASSQGERGLEQFF
>TRBV9|few|TRBJ1-2|NA
TGTGCCAGCAGCGTAGCCGGCTATGGCTACACCTTC
CASSVAGYGYTF
>TRBV6-1|NA|TRBJ1-3|NA
TGTGCCAGCAGCCTAGCGACCTCTGGAAACACCATATATTTT
CASSLATSGNTIYF
>TRBV5-1|NA|TRBJ2-1|TRBD2
TGCGCCAGCAGCCCCTCCGACATCGGGGGGTACAATGAGCAGTTCTTC
CASSPSDIGGYNEQFF
>TRBV5-1|NA|TRBJ2-5|NA
TGCGCCAGCAGCTTGATCGGGCAGGGGATAGAGACCCAGTACTTC
CASSLIGQGIETQYF
>TRBV11-2|NA|TRBJ2-1|TRBD2
TGTGCCAGCAGCTTCAGCGGACTAGCTTTCTTC
CASSFSGLAFF
>TRBV9|few|TRBJ2-5|TRBD1
TGTGCCAGCAGCGTAGGGGGGACAGGTGGGGAAGCGACCCAGTACTTC
CASSVGGTGGEATQYF
>TRBV20-1|few|TRBJ2-5|TRBD1
TGCAGTGCTAACCCGGACAGGGTGGCGACCCAGTACTTC
CSANPDRVATQYF
>TRBV12-3/TRBV12-4|NA|TRBJ1-2|NA
TGTGCCAGCAGTATAAGGACCTCTACTTTCTATGGCTACACCTTC
CASSIRTSTFYGYTF
>TRBV7-2|NA|TRBJ2-7|NA
TGTGCCAGCAGCCCAGCCGCCCGAGCGTTCGAGCAGTACTTC
CASSPAARAFEQYF
>TRBV5-1|few|TRBJ2-7|NA
TGCGCCAGCAGCCCGGGGGGCAGGATTACCTACGAGCAGTACTTC
CASSPGGRITYEQYF
>TRBV28|NA|TRBJ2-1|NA
TGTGCCATCAGCCCGGGTGGCTCCTACAATGAGCAGTTCTTC
CAISPGGSYNEQFF
>TRBV5-1|many|TRBJ2-1|TRBD1
TGCGCCAGCAGTTCCGGGACAGGGTATAACAATGAGCAGTTCTTC
CASSSGTGYNNEQFF
>TRBV5-6|NA|TRBJ2-7|NA
TGTGCCAGCAGCTTGAGGAATCTAAACTACGAGCAGTACTTC
CASSLRNLNYEQYF
>TRBV5-1|few|TRBJ1-1|TRBD1
TGCGCCAGCAGCTTGTTTACCGGGACAGGGGGGAGCACTGAAGCTTTCTTT
CASSLFTGTGGSTEAFF